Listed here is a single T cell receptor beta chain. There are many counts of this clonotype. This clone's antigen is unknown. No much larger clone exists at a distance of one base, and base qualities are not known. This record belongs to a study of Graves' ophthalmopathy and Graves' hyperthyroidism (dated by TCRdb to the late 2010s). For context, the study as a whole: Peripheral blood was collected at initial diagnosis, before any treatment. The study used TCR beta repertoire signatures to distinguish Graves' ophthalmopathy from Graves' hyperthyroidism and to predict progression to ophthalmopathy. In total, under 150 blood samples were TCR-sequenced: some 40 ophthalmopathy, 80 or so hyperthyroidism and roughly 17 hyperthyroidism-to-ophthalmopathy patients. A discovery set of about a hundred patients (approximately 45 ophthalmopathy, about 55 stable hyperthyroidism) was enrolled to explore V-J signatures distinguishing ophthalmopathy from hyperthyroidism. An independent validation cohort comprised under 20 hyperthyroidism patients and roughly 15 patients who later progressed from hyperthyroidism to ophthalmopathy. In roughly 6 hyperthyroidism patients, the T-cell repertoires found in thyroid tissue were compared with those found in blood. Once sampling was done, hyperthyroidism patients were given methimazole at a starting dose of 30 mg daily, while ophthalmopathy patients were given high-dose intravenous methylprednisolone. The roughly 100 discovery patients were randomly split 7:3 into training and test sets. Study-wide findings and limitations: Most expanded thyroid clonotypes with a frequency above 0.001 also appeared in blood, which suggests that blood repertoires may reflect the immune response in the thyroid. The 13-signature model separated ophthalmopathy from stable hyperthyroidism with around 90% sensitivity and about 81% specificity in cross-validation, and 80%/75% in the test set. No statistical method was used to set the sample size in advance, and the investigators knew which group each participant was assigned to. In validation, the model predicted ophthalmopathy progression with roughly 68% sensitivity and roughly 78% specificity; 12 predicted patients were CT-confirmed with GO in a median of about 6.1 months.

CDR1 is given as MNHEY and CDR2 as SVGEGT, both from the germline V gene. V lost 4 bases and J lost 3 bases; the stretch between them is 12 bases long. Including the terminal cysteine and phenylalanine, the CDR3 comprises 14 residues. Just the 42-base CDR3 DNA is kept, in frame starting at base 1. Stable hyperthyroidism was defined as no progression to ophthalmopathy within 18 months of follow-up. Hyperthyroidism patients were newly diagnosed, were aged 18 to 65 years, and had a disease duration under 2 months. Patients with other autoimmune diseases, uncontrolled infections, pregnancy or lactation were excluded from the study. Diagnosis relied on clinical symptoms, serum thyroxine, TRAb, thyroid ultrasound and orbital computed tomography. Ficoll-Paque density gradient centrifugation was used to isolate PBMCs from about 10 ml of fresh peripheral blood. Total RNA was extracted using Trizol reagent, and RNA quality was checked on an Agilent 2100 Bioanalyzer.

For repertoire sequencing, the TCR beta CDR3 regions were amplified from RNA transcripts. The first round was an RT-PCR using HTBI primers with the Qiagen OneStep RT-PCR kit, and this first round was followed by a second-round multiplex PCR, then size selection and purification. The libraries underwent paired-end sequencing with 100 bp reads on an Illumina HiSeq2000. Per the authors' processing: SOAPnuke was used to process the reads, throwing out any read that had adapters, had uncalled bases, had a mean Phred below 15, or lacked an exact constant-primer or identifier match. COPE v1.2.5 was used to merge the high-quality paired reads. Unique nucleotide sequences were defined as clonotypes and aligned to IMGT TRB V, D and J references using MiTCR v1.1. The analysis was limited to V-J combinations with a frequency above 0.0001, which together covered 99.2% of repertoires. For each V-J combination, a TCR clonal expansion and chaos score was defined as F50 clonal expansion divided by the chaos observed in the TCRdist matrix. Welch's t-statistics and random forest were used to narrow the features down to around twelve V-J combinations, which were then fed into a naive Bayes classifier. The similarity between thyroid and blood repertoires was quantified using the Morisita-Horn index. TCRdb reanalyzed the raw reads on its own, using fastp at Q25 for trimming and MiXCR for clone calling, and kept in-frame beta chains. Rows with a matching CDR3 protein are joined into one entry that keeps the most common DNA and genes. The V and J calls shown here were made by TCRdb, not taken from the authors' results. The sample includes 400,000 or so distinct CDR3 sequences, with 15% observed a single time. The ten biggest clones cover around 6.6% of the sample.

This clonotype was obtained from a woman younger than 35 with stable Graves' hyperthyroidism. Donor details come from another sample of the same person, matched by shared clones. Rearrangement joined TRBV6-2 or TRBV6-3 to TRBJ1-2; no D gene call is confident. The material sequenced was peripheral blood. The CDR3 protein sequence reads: CASSSRALYYGYTF. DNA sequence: TGTGCCAGCAGTTCGAGGGCCTTATACTATGGCTACACCTTC.